This T cell receptor (beta chain) was observed in a study of T cell clonality in common variable immunodeficiency. Patients and controls were mostly of Caucasian heritage. Ten or more counts support this clone. The read terminates 3 residues before the CDR3 end, so the remaining end is supplied by the germline J gene. Other DNA sequences in the sample encode the same CDR3. Sequencing was performed with immunoSEQ multiplex PCR; in TCRdb, only in-frame clones are kept and a portion is missing. The sample presents about 52,000 clones, none singletons. This CDR3 has 16 residues. V lost 2 bases and J 0 bases, leaving 14 bases between the germline ends. Per the germline V gene, CDR1 is GTSNPN and CDR2 is SVGIG (reference sequence).

This sequence originates from a person aged 18 to 75 in good health. Sequenced input: peripheral blood mononuclear cells. The chain links TRBV30 to TRBJ2-4; D possibly corresponds to TRBD1 (6 bases). The CDR3 sequence: CAWSTRQVLAKNIQYF. CDR3 DNA, as far as it was read: TGTGCCTGGAGTACAAGACAGGTACTAGCCAAAAACATT. Based on the CDR3 plus reference TRBV30 and TRBJ2-4, the full variable domain is SQTIHQWPATLVQPVGSPLSLECTVEGTSNPNLYWYRQAAGRGLQLLFYSVGIGQISSEVPQNLSASRPQDRQFILSSKKLLLSDSGFYLCAWSTRQVLAKNIQYFGAGTRLSVL.